These 29 T cell receptor beta chains came from one sample sequenced in a study of cytomegalovirus exposure and HLA in healthy donors. Repertoires were generated with immunoSEQ multiplex PCR, while TCRdb's copy carries only in-frame clones and drops some. The data contain 210,000 or so clones, almost 90% of them singletons. The specimen was PBMCs. All receptors come from a young woman in good health and CMV-seronegative.

CDR3 DNA sequence: TGTGCCACCAGCCGCCAGGGGAAAGCCGCAGATACGCAGTATTTT. It encodes CATSRQGKAADTQYF. The chain uses TRBV15 and TRBJ2-3, with D possibly TRBD1 on 6 matching bases. This CDR3 has 15 amino acids. Germline V CDR1 and CDR2: LNHNV, YYDKDF (reference sequence). V lost 5 bases and J 4 bases, leaving 16 bases between the germline ends.

The chain employs TRBV7-8 and TRBJ2-1; 13 nucleotides agree with TRBD2. This CDR3 comprises 16 residues. Germline CDR1 is SGHVS and CDR2 is FQNEAQ. Losses at the gene ends were 3 bases for V and 5 bases for J; bases not matched to a gene: 4. CDR3 DNA sequence: TGTGCCAGCAGCTTGCCCGGGACTAGCGGGAACAATGAGCAGTTCTTC. Translated: CASSLPGTSGNNEQFF.

The chain carries TRBV5-1 and TRBJ2-6; tentatively, D is TRBD1 (5 bases). The length of the CDR3 is 20 residues. Deletions cut 0 bases from V and 0 bases from J, with 19 bases between. Germline-derived CDR1 and CDR2 are SGHRS and YFSETQ. The CDR3 bases are TGCGCCAGCAGCTTGGTATTCTCGGACAACCTTCGCTCTGGGGCCAACGTCCTGACTTTC. Translating gives CASSLVFSDNLRSGANVLTF.

The chain combines TRBV2 with TRBJ2-7, with a weak D call TRBD2 (6 bases). With 6 bases removed from V and 7 bases from J, the gap between germline ends came to 19 bases. This CDR3 spans 14 amino acids. Per the germline V gene, CDR1 is SNHLY and CDR2 is FYNNEI. CDR3 sequence (DNA): TGTGCCAGCAGCAAACAGAGGCAAGGGAGGGAGCAGTACTTC. This sequence encodes CASSKQRQGREQYF.

The table lists this clone with a count of one. The chain combines TRBV10-3 with TRBJ1-1, with a weak D call TRBD1 (6 bases). The CDR3 has 16 amino acids. Germline V gives CDR1 ENHRY, CDR2 SYGVKD. V was cut by 6 bases and J by 0 bases, with 17 bases left in between. The CDR3 DNA is TGTGCCATCAGCGCAGGACAGAGCGCTATGAACACTGAAGCTTTCTTT. Its protein product is CAISAGQSAMNTEAFF.

V gene TRBV21-1 combines with J gene TRBJ2-1; the table names TRBD2, a call not compared with the DNA. TRBV21-1 has pseudogene status. The CDR3 is 17 amino acids. In nucleotides, the CDR3 is TGTGCCAGCAGCAAAGAGAGGCGCGGGAGGGGTTACAATGAGCAGTTCTTC. It is translated as CASSKERRGRGYNEQFF.

The rearrangement uses TRBV5-1 and TRBJ1-1; TRBD1 matches 10 bases. CDR3 length: 17 amino acids. V lost 4 bases, J lost 2 bases, and 11 bases stayed unmatched. In germline, CDR1 is SGHRS, CDR2 YFSETQ. The CDR3 reads CASSTGQGSPLNTEAFF. The CDR3 DNA reads TGCGCCAGCAGCACGGGACAGGGGTCCCCATTAAACACTGAAGCTTTCTTT.

The rearrangement uses TRBV5-6 and TRBJ1-2; D unclear. The CDR3 runs 15 residues. The V gene's germline CDR1 is SGHDT and CDR2 YYEEEE. V lost 0 bases to trimming and J lost 4 bases, with 13 bases between them. In nucleotides, the CDR3 is TGTGCCAGCAGCTTGGGCAGGTCAAAGATCTATGGCTACACCTTC. Its protein product is CASSLGRSKIYGYTF.

J is TRBJ2-3 and V is TRBV4-1, with 7 bases that match TRBD2. The CDR3 spans 16 residues. Germline loops: CDR1 MGHRA, CDR2 YSYEKL. Losses at the gene ends were 0 bases for V and 6 bases for J; bases not matched to a gene: 9. CDR3 amino acids: CASSQESGRAWDTQYF. The CDR3 region has the DNA TGCGCCAGCAGCCAAGAAAGTGGGAGGGCCTGGGATACGCAGTATTTT.

The chain uses TRBV28 and TRBJ2-7, with 7 bases aligning to TRBD1. The CDR3 runs 15 residues. The junction had 12 bases not matched to a gene; V was cut back by 7 bases and J by 3 bases. Looked up from germline, CDR1 is MDHEN and CDR2 is SYDVKM. The CDR3 here is CASNPLRGQFYEQYF. Here the CDR3 DNA reads TGTGCCAGCAATCCCCTGAGGGGACAGTTCTACGAGCAGTACTTC.

This clone came up once. The V call is TRBV6-1, the J call TRBJ2-1, with 8 bases matching TRBD2. The length of the CDR3 is 14 residues. V dropped 8 bases and J dropped 7; count of bases not matched to a gene: 10. Germline-derived CDR1 and CDR2 are MNHNS and SASEGT. The chain's CDR3 is CASCLSGTPNEQFF. In nucleotides, the CDR3 is TGTGCCAGCTGCCTTAGCGGGACGCCAAATGAGCAGTTCTTC.

The chain carries TRBV11-3 and TRBJ2-3, with no clear D. With 2 bases removed from V and 3 bases from J, the gap between germline ends came to 12 bases. The CDR3 sequence is 15 residues long. The germline gives CDR1 SGHNT, CDR2 YENEEA. The DNA for the CDR3 is TGTGCCAGCAGCTTACGAAGCGCTGGGACAGATACGCAGTATTTT. Translated: CASSLRSAGTDTQYF.

This chain uses TRBV7-9 with TRBJ2-7, with D possibly matching TRBD1 (6 bases). The germline gives CDR1 SEHNR, CDR2 FQNEAQ (reference sequence). V shed 5 bases and J shed 2 bases, with 10 bases lying between them. This CDR3 has 13 amino acids. CDR3 sequence (DNA): TGTGCCAGCAGCGCCGGACAGACCTACGAGCAGTACTTC. Translation: CASSAGQTYEQYF.

The chain couples TRBV2 to TRBJ2-4; tentative D call: TRBD2 (5 bases). CDR3 length equals 16 residues. In germline, CDR1 is SNHLY, CDR2 FYNNEI. The V end was cut by 4 bases, the J end by 0 bases, with 13 bases between. Written as DNA, the CDR3 is TGTGCCAGCAGTGTTTCGGGATCTCTAGCCAAAAACATTCAGTACTTC. It specifies CASSVSGSLAKNIQYF.

This clone was recorded only once. The V call is TRBV2, the J call TRBJ2-3; D is possibly TRBD2 (5 bases). Per germline, CDR1 SNHLY and CDR2 FYNNEI. V was trimmed by 7 bases and J by 0 bases, leaving 14 bases between them. The CDR3 covers 15 residues. The CDR3 bases are TGTGCCAGCAACCCGTCTGGACTCAGCACAGATACGCAGTATTTT. Protein product: CASNPSGLSTDTQYF.

The chain joins TRBV29-1 to TRBJ2-5; 7 positions match TRBD1. The CDR3 consists of 15 residues. Looked up from germline, CDR1 is SQVTM and CDR2 is ANQGSEA. Germline trimming cut 1 base from V and 5 bases from J; bases unmatched to any gene: 10. The CDR3 coding sequence is TGCAGCGTTGAAGTACCGACAGGGTTCCGGGAGACCCAGTACTTC. Protein product: CSVEVPTGFRETQYF.

The gene calls are TRBV29-1 and TRBJ2-1; maybe TRBD2 (6 bases). Per the germline V gene, CDR1 is SQVTM and CDR2 is ANQGSEA. Trimming left V 7 bases short and J 8 bases short, with 12 bases between. CDR3 length: 11 amino acids. CDR3 sequence reads: CSGWDFDEQFF. DNA for the CDR3: TGCAGCGGGTGGGACTTTGATGAGCAGTTCTTC.

The genes are TRBV28 and TRBJ2-7; TRBD2 aligns across 9 bases. The CDR3 consists of 15 residues. The ends lost 0 bases at V and 3 bases at J; junction bases unmatched: 3. Looked up from germline, CDR1 is MDHEN and CDR2 is SYDVKM. This CDR3 reads CASSLWTSGYYEQYF. The CDR3 DNA is TGTGCCAGCAGTTTATGGACTAGCGGTTACTACGAGCAGTACTTC.

This sequence joins TRBV5-8 and TRBJ2-1, with TRBD1 identical over 9 bases. Germline trimming cut 2 bases from V and 7 bases from J; bases unmatched to any gene: 7. The CDR3 runs 15 residues. The germline gives CDR1 SGHTS, CDR2 YDEGEE. CDR3 bases: TGTGCCAGCAGCTTCCGGGACAGGGTCTCGAATGAGCAGTTCTTC. It yields the protein CASSFRDRVSNEQFF.

V usage is TRBV7-9 and J usage is TRBJ2-7; 16 positions match TRBD2. V shed 4 bases, J shed 3 bases, and the junction held 6 bases outside the gene matches. Germline loops: CDR1 SEHNR, CDR2 FQNEAQ (reference sequence). The CDR3 has 17 residues. CDR3 nucleotide sequence: TGTGCCAGCAGCTCACCGGGACTAGCGGGAGGGGGCTACGAGCAGTACTTC. It specifies CASSSPGLAGGGYEQYF. Full variable domain (outside the CDR3, taken from reference TRBV7-9 and TRBJ2-7): DTGVSQNPRHKITKRGQNVTFRCDPISEHNRLYWYRQTLGQGPEFLTYFQNEAQLEKSRLLSDRFSAERPKGSFSTLEIQRTEQGDSAMYLCASSSPGLAGGGYEQYFGPGTRLTVT.

CDR3 in DNA: TGTGCCAGCAGTTTATTGGACAGGGGTTACACCGGGGAGCTGTTTTTT. Translating gives CASSLLDRGYTGELFF. The chain joins TRBV28 to TRBJ2-2; 9 nucleotides line up with TRBD1. CDR1 MDHEN and CDR2 SYDVKM come from the germline V gene. V lost 1 base, J lost 3 bases, and 3 bases stayed unmatched. The CDR3 spans 16 residues.

This chain links TRBV27 with TRBJ2-1; D gene unclear. V shed 3 bases and J shed 8 bases, with 14 bases lying between them. The CDR3 has 14 amino acids. CDR1 is MNHEY and CDR2 is SMNVEV in the germline V gene (reference sequence). CDR3 coding DNA: TGTGCCAGCAGTTTGCTTTATCTTCGGGATGAGCAGTTCTTC. Encoded protein: CASSLLYLRDEQFF.

The chain carries TRBV4-1 and TRBJ1-1, with D perhaps TRBD1 (5 bases). Germline V lookup: CDR1 MGHRA, CDR2 YSYEKL. The CDR3 extends over 15 amino acids. Trimming cost V 0 bases and J 1 base, with 9 bases left between them. CDR3 region: CASSQDPQGNTEAFF. The CDR3 DNA reads as TGCGCCAGCAGCCAAGACCCTCAGGGGAACACTGAAGCTTTCTTT.

This chain links TRBV28 with TRBJ1-2, with D maybe TRBD1 (6 bases). This CDR3 is built from 15 residues. Germline V gene data show CDR1 as MDHEN and CDR2 as SYDVKM. V shed 3 bases and J shed 8 bases, with 19 bases lying between them. CDR3 bases: TGTGCCAGCAGTTTCTGGGGCAGGGGATCGTTGGGCTACACCTTC. Its translation: CASSFWGRGSLGYTF.

This chain connects TRBV28 to TRBJ2-7, with 7 bases aligning to TRBD1. The J segment lost 2 bases and the V segment lost 4 bases, leaving 8 bases of the junction unmatched. This CDR3 contains 15 residues. In germline, CDR1 is MDHEN, CDR2 SYDVKM. This chain's CDR3 is CASSSDRAGAYEQYF. The CDR3 DNA reads TGTGCCAGCAGTTCCGACAGGGCGGGCGCCTACGAGCAGTACTTC.

The chain is built from TRBV9 and TRBJ2-1; the match to TRBD2 covers 7 bases. CDR1 is SGDLS, CDR2 YYNGEE, per germline. This CDR3 has 15 residues. With V trimmed by 0 bases and J by 6 bases, 6 bases remained unmatched. CDR3 in amino acids: CASSVGSLAANEQFF. CDR3 DNA: TGTGCCAGCAGCGTAGGCTCCCTAGCGGCCAATGAGCAGTTCTTC.

CDR3 sequence: CASSGRDLSSYNEQFF. CDR3 DNA sequence: TGTGCCAGCAGCGGCCGGGACTTAAGCTCCTACAATGAGCAGTTCTTC. The chain uses TRBV13 and TRBJ2-1; D perhaps matches TRBD2 (6 bases). The CDR3 runs to 16 residues. In germline, CDR1 is PRHDT, CDR2 FYEKMQ (reference sequence). The V and J ends lost 5 bases and 0 bases respectively, with 14 bases between them.

The genes are TRBV5-1 and TRBJ2-6; no reliable D call. V was shortened by 0 bases and J by 0 bases, with 4 bases between the two germline ends. CDR3 size: 15 residues. Germline V gives CDR1 SGHRS, CDR2 YFSETQ. DNA of the CDR3: TGCGCCAGCAGCTTGGCAAACTCTGGGGCCAACGTCCTGACTTTC. Its protein is CASSLANSGANVLTF.

The J gene is TRBJ1-3, the V gene TRBV18; 9 bases map to TRBD1. The CDR3 contains 16 residues. The ends lost 4 bases at V and 3 bases at J; junction bases unmatched: 7. The germline V gene encodes CDR1 KGHSH and CDR2 LQKENI. The CDR3: CASSLNPGQGGNTIYF. The CDR3 nucleotides read TGTGCCAGCTCACTTAATCCGGGACAGGGTGGAAACACCATATATTTT.